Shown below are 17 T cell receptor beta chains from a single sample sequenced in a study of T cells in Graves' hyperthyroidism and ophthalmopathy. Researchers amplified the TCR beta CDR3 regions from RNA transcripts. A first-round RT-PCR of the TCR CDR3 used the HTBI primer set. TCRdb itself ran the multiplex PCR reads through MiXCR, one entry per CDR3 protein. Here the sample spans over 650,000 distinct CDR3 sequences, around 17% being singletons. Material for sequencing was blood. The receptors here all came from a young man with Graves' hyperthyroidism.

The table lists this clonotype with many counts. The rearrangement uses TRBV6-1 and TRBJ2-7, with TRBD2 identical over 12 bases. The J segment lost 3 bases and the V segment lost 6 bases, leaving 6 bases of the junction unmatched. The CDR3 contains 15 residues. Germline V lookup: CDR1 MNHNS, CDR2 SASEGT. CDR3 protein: CASSRLAGAFYEQYF. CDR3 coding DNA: TGTGCCAGCAGCAGACTAGCGGGAGCGTTCTACGAGCAGTACTTC.

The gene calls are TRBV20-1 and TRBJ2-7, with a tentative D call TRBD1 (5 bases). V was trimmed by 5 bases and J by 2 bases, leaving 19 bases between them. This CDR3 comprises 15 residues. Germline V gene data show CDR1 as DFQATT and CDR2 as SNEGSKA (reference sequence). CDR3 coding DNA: TGCAGTGCTGCCCGGGCAGGGTTCGCCACCTACGAGCAGTACTTC. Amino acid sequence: CSAARAGFATYEQYF.

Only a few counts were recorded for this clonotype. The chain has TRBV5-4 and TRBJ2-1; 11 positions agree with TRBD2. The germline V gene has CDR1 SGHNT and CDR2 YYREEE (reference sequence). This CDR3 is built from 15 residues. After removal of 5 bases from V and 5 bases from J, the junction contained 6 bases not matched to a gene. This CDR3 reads CASRRGTSGNNEQFF. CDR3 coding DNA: TGTGCCAGCAGGAGAGGGACTAGCGGAAACAATGAGCAGTTCTTC.

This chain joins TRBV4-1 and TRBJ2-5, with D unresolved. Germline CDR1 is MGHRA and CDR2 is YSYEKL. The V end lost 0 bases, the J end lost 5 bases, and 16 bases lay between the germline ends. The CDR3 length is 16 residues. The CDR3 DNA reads TGCGCCAGCAGCCAAGAGGTCGGCGCAGACGGGGAGACCCAGTACTTC. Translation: CASSQEVGADGETQYF.

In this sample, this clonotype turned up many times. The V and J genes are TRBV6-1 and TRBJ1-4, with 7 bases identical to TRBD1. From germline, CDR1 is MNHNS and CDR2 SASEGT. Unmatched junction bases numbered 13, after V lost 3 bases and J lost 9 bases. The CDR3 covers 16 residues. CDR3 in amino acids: CASSDAGQEDIQKLFF. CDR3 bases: TGTGCCAGCAGTGATGCCGGACAGGAGGATATACAAAAACTGTTTTTT.

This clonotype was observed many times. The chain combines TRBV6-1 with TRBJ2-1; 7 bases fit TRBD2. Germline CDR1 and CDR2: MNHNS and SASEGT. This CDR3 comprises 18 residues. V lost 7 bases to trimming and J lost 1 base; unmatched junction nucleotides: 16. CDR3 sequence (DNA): TGTGCCAGCATATATTGGGTGTCGGTGGGAGGGTCCTACAATGAGCAGTTCTTC. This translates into CASIYWVSVGGSYNEQFF.

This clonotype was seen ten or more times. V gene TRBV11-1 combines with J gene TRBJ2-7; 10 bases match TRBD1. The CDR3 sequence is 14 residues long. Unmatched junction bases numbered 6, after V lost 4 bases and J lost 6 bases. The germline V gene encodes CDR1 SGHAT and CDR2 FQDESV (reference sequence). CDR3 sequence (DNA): TGTGCCAGCAGCTATCGGGACAGGGGCCCCGAGCAGTACTTC. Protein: CASSYRDRGPEQYF.

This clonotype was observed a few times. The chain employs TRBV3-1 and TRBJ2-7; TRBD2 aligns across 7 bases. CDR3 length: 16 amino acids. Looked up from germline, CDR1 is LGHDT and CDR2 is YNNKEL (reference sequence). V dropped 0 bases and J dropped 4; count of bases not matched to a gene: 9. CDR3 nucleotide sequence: TGTGCCAGCAGCCAAGATCTGGAAGCGGGGTCGTACGAGCAGTACTTC. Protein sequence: CASSQDLEAGSYEQYF.

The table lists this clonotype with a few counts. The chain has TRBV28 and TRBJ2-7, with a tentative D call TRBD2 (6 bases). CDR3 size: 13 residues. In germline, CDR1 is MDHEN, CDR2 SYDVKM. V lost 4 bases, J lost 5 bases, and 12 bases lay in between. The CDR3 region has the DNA TGTGCCAGCAGTTCGCTCAGGAGGGACGAGCAGTACTTC. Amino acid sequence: CASSSLRRDEQYF.

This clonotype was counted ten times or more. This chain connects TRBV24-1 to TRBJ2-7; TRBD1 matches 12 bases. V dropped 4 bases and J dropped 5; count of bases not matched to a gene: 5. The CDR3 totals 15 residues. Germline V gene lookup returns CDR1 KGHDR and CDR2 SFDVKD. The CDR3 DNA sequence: TGTGCCACCAGTGACCCCGGGACAGGGGGCCACGAGCAGTACTTC. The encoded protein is CATSDPGTGGHEQYF.

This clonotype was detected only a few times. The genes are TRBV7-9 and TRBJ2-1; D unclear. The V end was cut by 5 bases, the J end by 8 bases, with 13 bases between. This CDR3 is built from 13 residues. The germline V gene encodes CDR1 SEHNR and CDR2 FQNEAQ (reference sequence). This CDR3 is CASSPHQRYEQFF. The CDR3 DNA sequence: TGTGCCAGCAGCCCCCACCAGCGCTATGAGCAGTTCTTC.

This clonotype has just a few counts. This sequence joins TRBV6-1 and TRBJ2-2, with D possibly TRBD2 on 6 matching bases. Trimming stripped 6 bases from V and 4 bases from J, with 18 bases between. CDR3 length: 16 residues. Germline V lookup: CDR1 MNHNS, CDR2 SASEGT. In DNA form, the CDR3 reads TGTGCCAGCAGCTCGTTCAAAGAGGGAGGCACCGGGGAGCTGTTTTTT. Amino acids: CASSSFKEGGTGELFF.

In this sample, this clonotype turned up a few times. The CDR3, as DNA: TGCAGTGGAAGAAGTTCAGGTGAGCAGTTCTTC. The encoded protein is CSGRSSGEQFF. V is TRBV20-1 and J is TRBJ2-1, with D unclear. Germline CDR1 and CDR2: DFQATT and SNEGSKA (reference sequence). The CDR3 loop spans 11 amino acids. V lost 7 bases to trimming and J lost 9 bases, with 13 bases between them.

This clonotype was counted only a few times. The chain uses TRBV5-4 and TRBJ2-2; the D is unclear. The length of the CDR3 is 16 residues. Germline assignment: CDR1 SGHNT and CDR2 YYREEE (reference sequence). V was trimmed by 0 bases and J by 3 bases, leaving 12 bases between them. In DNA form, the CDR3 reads TGTGCCAGCAGCTTGGGGCCCGGTGGGGACACCGGGGAGCTGTTTTTT. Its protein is CASSLGPGGDTGELFF.

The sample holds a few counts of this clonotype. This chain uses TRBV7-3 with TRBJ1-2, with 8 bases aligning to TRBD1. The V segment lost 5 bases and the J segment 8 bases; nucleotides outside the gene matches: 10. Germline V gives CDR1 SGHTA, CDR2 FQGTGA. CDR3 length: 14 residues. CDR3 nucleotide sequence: TGTGCCAGCAGCCCGGACAGGGCCCCAGGGGGCTACACCTTC. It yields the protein CASSPDRAPGGYTF. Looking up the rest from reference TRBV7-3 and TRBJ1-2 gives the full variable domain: GAGVSQTPSNKVTEKGKYVELRCDPISGHTALYWYRQSLGQGPEFLIYFQGTGAADDSGLPNDRFFAVRPEGSVSTLKIQRTERGDSAVYLCASSPDRAPGGYTFGSGTRLTVV.

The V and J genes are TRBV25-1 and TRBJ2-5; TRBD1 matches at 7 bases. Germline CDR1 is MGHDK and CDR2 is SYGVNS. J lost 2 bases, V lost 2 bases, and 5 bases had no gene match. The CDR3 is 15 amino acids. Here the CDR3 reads CASSEEGAGQETQYF. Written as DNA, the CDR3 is TGTGCCAGCAGTGAAGAGGGGGCCGGACAAGAGACCCAGTACTTC.

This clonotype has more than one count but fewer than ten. DNA of the CDR3: TGTGCCAGCAGCCCCCGACTAGCGGAGCTATACAATGAGCAGTTCTTC. Its translation is CASSPRLAELYNEQFF. The rearrangement uses TRBV9 and TRBJ2-1; 9 bases map to TRBD2. Losses at the gene ends were 4 bases for V and 4 bases for J; bases not matched to a gene: 9. In germline, CDR1 is SGDLS, CDR2 YYNGEE. There are 16 residues in the CDR3.